These 3 T cell receptor beta chains were sequenced from one sample in a study of CD8 T cells in Susac syndrome. With random hexamers, 0.5 to 1 ug RNA was reverse transcribed. Each CDR3 protein is one row after TCRdb ran MiXCR on the immunoSEQ multiplex PCR reads. The sample consists of tens of thousands of distinct CDR3 sequences, about 94% of them appearing once. Sequencing input: CD8+ T cells from PBMCs. These receptor sequences come from a human donor in good health.

This clonotype showed up just a few times. The chain joins TRBV7-2 to TRBJ2-2; no clear D. V was trimmed by 8 bases and J by 2 bases, leaving 6 bases between them. This CDR3 has 12 amino acids. Germline V lookup: CDR1 SGHTA, CDR2 FQGNSA. CDR3 in amino acids: CASVTNTGELFF. DNA of the CDR3: TGTGCCAGCGTCACCAACACCGGGGAGCTGTTTTTT. Using reference TRBV7-2 and TRBJ2-2 for the parts outside the CDR3, the full variable domain is GAGVSQSPSNKVTEKGKDVELRCDPISGHTALYWYRQSLGQGLEFLIYFQGNSAPDKSGLPSDRFSAERTGGSVSTLTIQRTQQEDSAVYLCASVTNTGELFFGEGSRLTVL.

This chain joins TRBV12-3 or TRBV12-4 and TRBJ2-7, with 7 bases identical to TRBD1. This CDR3 is built from 13 residues. Losses at the gene ends were 6 bases for V and 6 bases for J; bases not matched to a gene: 8. CDR3 sequence reads: CASRLTGYSEQYF. In DNA, the CDR3 is TGTGCCAGCAGATTGACAGGGTATTCCGAGCAGTACTTC.

The chain has TRBV12-3 or TRBV12-4 and TRBJ2-1, with 9 bases identical to TRBD2. This CDR3 comprises 16 residues. The junction had 12 bases not matched to a gene; V was cut back by 7 bases and J by 5 bases. The CDR3 spells CASILPSGDYDNEQFF. The DNA for the CDR3 is TGTGCCAGCATCCTCCCTAGCGGGGACTATGACAATGAGCAGTTCTTC.